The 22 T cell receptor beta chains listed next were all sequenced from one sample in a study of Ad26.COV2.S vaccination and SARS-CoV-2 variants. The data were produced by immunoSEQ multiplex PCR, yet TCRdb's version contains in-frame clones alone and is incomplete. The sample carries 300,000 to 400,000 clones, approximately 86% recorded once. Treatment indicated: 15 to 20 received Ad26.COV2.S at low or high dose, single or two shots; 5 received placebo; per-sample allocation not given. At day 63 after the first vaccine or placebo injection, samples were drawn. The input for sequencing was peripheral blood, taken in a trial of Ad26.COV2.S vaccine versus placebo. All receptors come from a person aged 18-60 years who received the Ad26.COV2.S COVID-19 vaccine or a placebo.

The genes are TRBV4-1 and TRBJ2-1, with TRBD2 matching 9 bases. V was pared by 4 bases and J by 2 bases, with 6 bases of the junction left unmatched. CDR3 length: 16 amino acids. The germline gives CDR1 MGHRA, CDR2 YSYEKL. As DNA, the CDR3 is TGCGCCAGCAGCCGCCTGGGACTAGCCCCCTACAATGAGCAGTTCTTC. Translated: CASSRLGLAPYNEQFF.

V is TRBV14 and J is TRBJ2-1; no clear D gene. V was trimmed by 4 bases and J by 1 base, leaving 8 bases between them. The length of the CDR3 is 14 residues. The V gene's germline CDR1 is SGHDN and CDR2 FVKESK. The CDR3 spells CASSPQNSYNEQFF. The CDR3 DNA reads TGTGCCAGCAGCCCACAGAATTCCTACAATGAGCAGTTCTTC.

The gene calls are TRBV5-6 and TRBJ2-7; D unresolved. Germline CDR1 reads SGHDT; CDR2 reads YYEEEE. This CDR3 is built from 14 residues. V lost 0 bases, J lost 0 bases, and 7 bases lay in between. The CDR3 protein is CASSLGTNSYEQYF. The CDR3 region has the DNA TGTGCCAGCAGCTTGGGAACAAACTCCTACGAGCAGTACTTC.

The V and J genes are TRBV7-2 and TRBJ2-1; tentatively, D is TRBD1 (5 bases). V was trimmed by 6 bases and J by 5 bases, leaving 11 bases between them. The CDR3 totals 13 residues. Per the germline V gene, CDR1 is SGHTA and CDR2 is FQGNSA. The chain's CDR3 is CASRRDRNNEQFF. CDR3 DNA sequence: TGTGCCAGCAGACGTGACAGAAACAATGAGCAGTTCTTC.

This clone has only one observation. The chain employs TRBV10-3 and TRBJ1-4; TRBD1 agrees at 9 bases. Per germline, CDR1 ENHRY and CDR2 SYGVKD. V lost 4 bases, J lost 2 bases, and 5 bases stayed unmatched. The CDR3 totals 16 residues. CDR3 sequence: CAISGGTGSTNEKLFF. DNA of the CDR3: TGTGCCATCAGTGGAGGGACAGGGAGCACTAATGAAAAACTGTTTTTT.

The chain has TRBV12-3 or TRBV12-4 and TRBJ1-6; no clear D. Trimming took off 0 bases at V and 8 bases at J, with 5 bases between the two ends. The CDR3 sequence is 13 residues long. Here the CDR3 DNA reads TGTGCCAGCAGTTTAGCACGGGATTCACCCCTCCACTTT. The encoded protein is CASSLARDSPLHF.

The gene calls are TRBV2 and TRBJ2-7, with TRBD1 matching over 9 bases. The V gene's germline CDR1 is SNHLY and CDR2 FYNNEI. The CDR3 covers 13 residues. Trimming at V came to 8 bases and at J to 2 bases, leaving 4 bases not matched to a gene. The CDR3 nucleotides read TGTGCCAGCCAGGACAGGGGTGCCTACGAGCAGTACTTC. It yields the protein CASQDRGAYEQYF.

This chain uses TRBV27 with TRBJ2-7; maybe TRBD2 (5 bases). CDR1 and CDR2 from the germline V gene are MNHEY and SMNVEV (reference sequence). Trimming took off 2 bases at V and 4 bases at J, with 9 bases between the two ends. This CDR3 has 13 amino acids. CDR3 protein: CASSLGLAYEQYF. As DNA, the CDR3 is TGTGCCAGCAGTTTAGGTCTAGCTTACGAGCAGTACTTC.

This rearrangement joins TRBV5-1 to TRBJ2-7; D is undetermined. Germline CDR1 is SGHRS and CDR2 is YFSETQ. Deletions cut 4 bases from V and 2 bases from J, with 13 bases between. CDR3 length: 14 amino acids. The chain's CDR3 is CASSTSTGTYEQYF. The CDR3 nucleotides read TGCGCCAGCAGCACCTCGACGGGCACCTACGAGCAGTACTTC.

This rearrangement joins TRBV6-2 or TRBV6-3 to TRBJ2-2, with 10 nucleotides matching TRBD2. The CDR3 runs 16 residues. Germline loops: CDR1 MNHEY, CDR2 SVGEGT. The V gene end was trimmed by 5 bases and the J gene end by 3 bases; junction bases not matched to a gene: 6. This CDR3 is CASSHLAGVDTGELFF. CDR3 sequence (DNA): TGTGCCAGCAGTCATCTAGCGGGAGTGGACACCGGGGAGCTGTTTTTT.

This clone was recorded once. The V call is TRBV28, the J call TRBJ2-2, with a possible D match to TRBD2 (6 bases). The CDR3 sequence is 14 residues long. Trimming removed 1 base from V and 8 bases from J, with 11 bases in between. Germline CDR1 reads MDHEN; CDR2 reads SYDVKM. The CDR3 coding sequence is TGTGCCAGCAGTTTATCTGCGGGGTTAGGGGAGCTGTTTTTT. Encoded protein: CASSLSAGLGELFF.

In nucleotides, the CDR3 is TGCGCCAGCAGCTCGGACAGCCCGGCGCAGTTCTTC. Translation gives CASSSDSPAQFF. The V gene is TRBV5-1, the J gene TRBJ2-1, with a tentative D call TRBD1 (6 bases). V was shortened by 3 bases and J by 12 bases, with 13 bases between the two germline ends. The CDR3 is 12 residues long. CDR1 and CDR2 (germline): SGHRS, YFSETQ.

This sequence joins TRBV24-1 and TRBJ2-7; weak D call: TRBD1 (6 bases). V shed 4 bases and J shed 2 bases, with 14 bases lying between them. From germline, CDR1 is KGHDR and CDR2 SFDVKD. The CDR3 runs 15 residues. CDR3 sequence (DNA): TGTGCCACCAGTGACCCGGACAGCCATACCTACGAGCAGTACTTC. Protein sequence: CATSDPDSHTYEQYF.

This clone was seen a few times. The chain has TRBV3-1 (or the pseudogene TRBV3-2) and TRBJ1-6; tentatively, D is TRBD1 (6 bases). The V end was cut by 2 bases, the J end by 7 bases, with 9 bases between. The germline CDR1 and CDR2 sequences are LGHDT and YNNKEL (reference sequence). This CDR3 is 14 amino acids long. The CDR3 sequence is CASSQQQGNSPLHF. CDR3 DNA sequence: TGTGCCAGCAGCCAACAACAGGGCAATTCACCCCTCCACTTT.

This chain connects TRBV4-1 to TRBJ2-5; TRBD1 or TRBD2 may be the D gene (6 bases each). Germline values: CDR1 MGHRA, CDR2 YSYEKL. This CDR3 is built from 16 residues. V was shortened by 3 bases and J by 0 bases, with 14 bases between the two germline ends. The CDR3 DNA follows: TGCGCCAGCAGCCAGATCGGGGGCCCCAACCAAGAGACCCAGTACTTC. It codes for CASSQIGGPNQETQYF.

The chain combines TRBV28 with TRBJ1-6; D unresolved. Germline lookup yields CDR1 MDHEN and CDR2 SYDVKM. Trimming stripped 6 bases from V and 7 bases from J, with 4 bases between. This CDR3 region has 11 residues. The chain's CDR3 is CASRWNSPLHF. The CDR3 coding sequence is TGTGCCAGCAGGTGGAATTCACCCCTCCACTTT.

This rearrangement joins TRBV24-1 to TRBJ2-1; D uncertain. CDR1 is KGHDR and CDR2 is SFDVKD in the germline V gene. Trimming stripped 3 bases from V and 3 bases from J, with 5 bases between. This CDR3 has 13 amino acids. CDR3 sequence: CATSDGFYNEQFF. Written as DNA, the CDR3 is TGTGCCACCAGTGATGGATTCTACAATGAGCAGTTCTTC.

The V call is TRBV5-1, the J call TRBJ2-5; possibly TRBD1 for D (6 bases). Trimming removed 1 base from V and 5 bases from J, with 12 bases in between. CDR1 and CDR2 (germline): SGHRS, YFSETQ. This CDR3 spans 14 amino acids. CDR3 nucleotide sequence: TGCGCCAGCAGCTTGTTAGGGGGAGATGAGACCCAGTACTTC. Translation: CASSLLGGDETQYF.

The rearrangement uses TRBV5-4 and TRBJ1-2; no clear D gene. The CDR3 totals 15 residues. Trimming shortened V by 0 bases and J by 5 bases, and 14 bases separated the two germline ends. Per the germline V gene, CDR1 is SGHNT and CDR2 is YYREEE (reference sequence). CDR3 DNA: TGTGCCAGCAGCTTGGCCGTGACGAGGGATTATGGCTACACCTTC. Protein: CASSLAVTRDYGYTF.

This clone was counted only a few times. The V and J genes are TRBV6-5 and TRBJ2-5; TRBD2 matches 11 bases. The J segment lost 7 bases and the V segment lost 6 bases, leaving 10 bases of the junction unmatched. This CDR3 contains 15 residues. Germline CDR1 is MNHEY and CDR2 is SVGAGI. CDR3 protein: CASSQATSGAGTQYF. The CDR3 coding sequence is TGTGCCAGCAGCCAGGCGACTAGCGGGGCGGGGACCCAGTACTTC.

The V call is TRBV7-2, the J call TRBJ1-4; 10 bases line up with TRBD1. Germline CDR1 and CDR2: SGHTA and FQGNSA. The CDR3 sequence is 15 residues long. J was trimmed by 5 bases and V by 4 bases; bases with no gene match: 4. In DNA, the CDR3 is TGTGCCAGCAGCTGGACAGGGGGAAACAATGAAAAACTGTTTTTT. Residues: CASSWTGGNNEKLFF.

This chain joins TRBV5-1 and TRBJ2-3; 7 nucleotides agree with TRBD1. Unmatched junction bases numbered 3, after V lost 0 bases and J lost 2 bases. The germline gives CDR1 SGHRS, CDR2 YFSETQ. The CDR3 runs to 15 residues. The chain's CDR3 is CASSLGTGPTDTQYF. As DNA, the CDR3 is TGCGCCAGCAGCTTGGGGACAGGCCCCACAGATACGCAGTATTTT.